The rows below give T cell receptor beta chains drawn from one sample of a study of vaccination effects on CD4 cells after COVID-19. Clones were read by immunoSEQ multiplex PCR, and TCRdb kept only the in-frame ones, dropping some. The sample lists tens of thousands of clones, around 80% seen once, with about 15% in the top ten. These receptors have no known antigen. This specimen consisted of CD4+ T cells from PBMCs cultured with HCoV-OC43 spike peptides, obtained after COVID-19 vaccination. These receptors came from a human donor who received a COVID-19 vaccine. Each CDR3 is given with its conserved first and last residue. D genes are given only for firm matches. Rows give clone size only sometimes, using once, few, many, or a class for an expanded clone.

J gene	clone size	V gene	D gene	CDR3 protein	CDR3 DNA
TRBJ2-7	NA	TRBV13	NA	CASSFARGSSYEQYF	TGTGCCAGCAGCTTTGCTAGGGGGTCATCCTACGAGCAGTACTTC
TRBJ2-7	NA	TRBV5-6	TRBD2	CASSLGSGGGLSYEQYF	TGTGCCAGCAGCTTGGGATCCGGGGGAGGGCTCTCCTACGAGCAGTACTTC
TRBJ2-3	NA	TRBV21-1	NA	CASSLYSPGLAGVVSTDTQYF	TGTGCCAGCAGCCTCTACTCCCCGGGACTAGCGGGAGTGGTAAGCACAGATACGCAGTATTTT
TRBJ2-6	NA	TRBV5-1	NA	CASSLRSTGANVLTF	TGCGCCAGCAGCTTGAGGTCTACTGGGGCCAACGTCCTGACTTTC
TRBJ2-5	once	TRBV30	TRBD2	CAWSDTGGLVETQYF	TGTGCCTGGAGTGATACGGGGGGGCTCGTGGAGACCCAGTACTTC
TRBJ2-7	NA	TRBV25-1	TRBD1	CASSERQGGEQYF	TGTGCCAGCAGTGAACGACAGGGCGGGGAGCAGTACTTC
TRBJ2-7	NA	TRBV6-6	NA	CASSYISAGIDEQYF	TGTGCCAGCAGTTACATTTCTGCAGGGATCGACGAGCAGTACTTC
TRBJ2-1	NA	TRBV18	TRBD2	CASSPPTSGGGYYNEQFF	TGTGCCAGCTCACCCCCTACTAGCGGGGGAGGATACTACAATGAGCAGTTCTTC
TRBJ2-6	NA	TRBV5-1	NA	CASSTNVAGANVLTF	TGCGCCAGCAGCACTAACGTAGCGGGGGCCAACGTCCTGACTTTC
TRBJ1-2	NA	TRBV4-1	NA	CASSRGSTGGYTF	TGCGCCAGCAGCCGCGGGTCTACGGGAGGCTACACCTTC
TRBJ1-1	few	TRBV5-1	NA	CASSPGLNAEAFF	TGCGCCAGCAGCCCCGGACTCAACGCTGAAGCTTTCTTT
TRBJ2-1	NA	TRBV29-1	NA	CSVPPPLISTGEQFF	TGCAGCGTACCCCCCCCGTTAATCTCCACGGGTGAGCAGTTCTTC
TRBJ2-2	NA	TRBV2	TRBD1	CASSSRDSVTGELFF	TGTGCCAGCAGTAGCCGGGACAGCGTCACCGGGGAGCTGTTTTTT
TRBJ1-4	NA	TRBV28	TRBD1	CASSFSGQGNEKLFF	TGTGCCAGCAGTTTCTCGGGACAGGGCAATGAAAAACTGTTTTTT
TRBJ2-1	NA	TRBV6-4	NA	CASRDLSYNEQFF	TGTGCCAGCAGGGACCTTTCCTACAATGAGCAGTTCTTC
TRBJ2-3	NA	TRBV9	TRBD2	CASSVGSGARRSDTQYF	TGTGCCAGCAGCGTAGGGAGCGGGGCCCGTAGAAGTGATACGCAGTATTTT
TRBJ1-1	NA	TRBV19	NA	CASRGAGYTEAFF	TGTGCCAGTAGGGGCGCGGGGTACACTGAAGCTTTCTTT